This T cell receptor beta chain appears in the sequencing data of a study of blood T cell repertoires in COVID-19. For the study at large: The analysed material was cDNA or gDNA that came from T cells, B-cell-depleted T cells, or PBMCs.

Seattle's enrolled individuals joined amid active infection and were then monitored longitudinally. CDR1 and CDR2 from the germline V gene are KGHDR and SFDVKD. Deletions cut 6 bases from V and 5 bases from J, with 9 bases between. The CDR3 extends over 12 amino acids. In the original processing: Reference gene primers were amplified, and this amplification served to estimate nucleated cell counts. Some clones are missing from TCRdb's copy, which holds only in-frame ones; the method was immunoSEQ multiplex PCR. The DNA was the basis for D and trimming; V, J and clone size are from that table. The sample has about 500,000 clones, about 88% seen once; the top ten hold roughly 8.3%.

The V and J genes are TRBV24-1 and TRBJ2-5, with a weak D call TRBD2 (6 bases). Specimen: peripheral blood. The source is a woman between 45 and 65 years old with COVID-19, enrolled during active disease. The CDR3 DNA reads as TGTGCCACCAGTCTCCGGGGGGAGACCCAGTACTTC. Translation: CATSLRGETQYF.